The 15 T cell receptor beta chains given below trace back to one sample, sequenced in a study of a mutant IDH1 vaccine in newly diagnosed glioma. Their target antigens are unknown. Produced via immunoSEQ multiplex PCR; TCRdb's table is partial and in-frame only. The sample holds fewer than 90,000 clones, roughly 80% seen once. Time point noted: week 35, safety follow-up. Topical imiquimod was applied with each vaccine dose, which held 300 ug of mutant IDH1 20-mer peptide. The material sequenced was PBMCs, taken from a glioma patient whose treatment included an IDH1 peptide vaccine. The receptor set was obtained from a man aged 18 to 29 with glioma.

The chain joins TRBV27 to TRBJ2-7, with TRBD2 identical over 10 bases. The CDR3 runs 15 residues. CDR1 and CDR2 (germline): MNHEY, SMNVEV (reference sequence). With V trimmed by 2 bases and J by 3 bases, 4 bases remained unmatched. CDR3 DNA: TGTGCCAGCAGTTTAGCTAGCGGGGGATTCTACGAGCAGTACTTC. Protein: CASSLASGGFYEQYF.

The genes are TRBV11-2 and TRBJ1-1; 9 bases match TRBD1. CDR1 and CDR2 (germline): SGHAT, FQNNGV. This CDR3 comprises 14 residues. The V segment lost 8 bases and the J segment 3 bases; nucleotides outside the gene matches: 7. CDR3 bases: TGTGCCAGCTGTTCGGGACAGGGCTACACTGAAGCTTTCTTT. Translated: CASCSGQGYTEAFF. The full variable domain, in which reference TRBV11-2 and TRBJ1-1 provide the parts outside the CDR3, is EAGVAQSPRYKIIEKRQSVAFWCNPISGHATLYWYQQILGQGPKLLIQFQNNGVVDDSQLPKDRFSAERLKGVDSTLKIQPAKLEDSAVYLCASCSGQGYTEAFFGQGTRLTVV.

This clone was recorded only once. The chain uses TRBV2 and TRBJ2-2; D could derive from TRBD1 or TRBD2 (5 bases each). V lost 6 bases and J lost 3, with 11 bases in between. This CDR3 is built from 14 residues. Germline V gene sequence: CDR1 SNHLY, CDR2 FYNNEI. Here the CDR3 DNA reads TGTGCCAGCAGCCGGGACCTACACACCGGGGAGCTGTTTTTT. Amino acids: CASSRDLHTGELFF. Together with reference TRBV2 and TRBJ2-2, the CDR3 gives the full variable domain: EPEVTQTPSHQVTQMGQEVILRCVPISNHLYFYWYRQILGQKVEFLVSFYNNEISEKSEIFDDQFSVERPDGSNFTLKIRSTKLEDSAMYFCASSRDLHTGELFFGEGSRLTVL.

This chain joins TRBV7-2 and TRBJ2-7; D ambiguous. Between the trimmed V and J ends, which lost 2 bases and 3 bases, there was a span of 14 bases. Germline lookup yields CDR1 SGHTA and CDR2 FQGNSA. The length of the CDR3 is 15 residues. DNA of the CDR3: TGTGCCAGCAGCTTACTCGCCCTAGGGTACTACGAGCAGTACTTC. It yields the protein CASSLLALGYYEQYF.

The chain recombines TRBV13 with TRBJ2-7, with TRBD2 identical over 11 bases. With 3 bases clipped from V and 5 bases from J, the junction kept 6 bases outside the gene matches. The CDR3 is 15 amino acids. Germline V gives CDR1 PRHDT, CDR2 FYEKMQ (reference sequence). CDR3 DNA sequence: TGTGCCAGCAGCTTTAGTCCGGGACTAGCGGACGAGCAGTACTTC. This sequence encodes CASSFSPGLADEQYF. The full variable domain, in which reference TRBV13 and TRBJ2-7 provide the parts outside the CDR3, is AAGVIQSPRHLIKEKRETATLKCYPIPRHDTVYWYQQGPGQDPQFLISFYEKMQSDKGSIPDRFSAQQFSDYHSELNMSSLELGDSALYFCASSFSPGLADEQYFGPGTRLTVT.

The chain uses TRBV5-1 and TRBJ2-7, with D unresolved. V dropped 4 bases and J dropped 6 bases, with 26 bases sitting between them. Germline V gives CDR1 SGHRS, CDR2 YFSETQ. CDR3 length: 17 residues. CDR3 protein: CASSPAPRLIPTGEQYF. The CDR3 nucleotides read TGCGCCAGCAGCCCCGCCCCACGACTGATCCCCACCGGCGAGCAGTACTTC.

The chain employs TRBV29-1 and TRBJ1-1; D remains ambiguous. The CDR3 has 12 amino acids. CDR1 is SQVTM, CDR2 ANQGSEA, per germline. The V end lost 7 bases, the J end lost 5 bases, and 14 bases lay between the germline ends. Written as DNA, the CDR3 is TGCAGCGCCCTGTGGGGTGAAACTGAAGCTTTCTTT. It codes for CSALWGETEAFF.

The chain couples TRBV10-3 to TRBJ1-2, with no clear D. This CDR3 comprises 13 residues. The V end lost 3 bases, the J end lost 7 bases, and 12 bases lay between the germline ends. CDR1 ENHRY and CDR2 SYGVKD come from the germline V gene. The CDR3 is CAISDGERGGYTF. In nucleotides, the CDR3 is TGTGCCATCAGTGATGGGGAACGAGGTGGCTACACCTTC.

The chain joins TRBV6-5 to TRBJ1-5; D possibly corresponds to TRBD1 (5 bases). CDR1 and CDR2 from the germline V gene are MNHEY and SVGAGI. V was shortened by 6 bases and J by 0 bases, with 9 bases between the two germline ends. The CDR3 runs 14 residues. DNA for the CDR3: TGTGCCAGCAGCGGGAGGGGTAGCAATCAGCCCCAGCATTTT. Its protein product is CASSGRGSNQPQHF.

The chain recombines TRBV27 with TRBJ1-5; D is unresolved. From germline, CDR1 is MNHEY and CDR2 SMNVEV (reference sequence). Trimming took off 6 bases at V and 7 bases at J, with 19 bases between the two ends. This CDR3 has 15 residues. CDR3 DNA: TGTGCCAGCAGCCACGGACCGGAAGAATACCAGCCCCAGCATTTT. This codes for CASSHGPEEYQPQHF.

V and J are TRBV4-1 and TRBJ2-1, with 11 positions matching TRBD2. The germline CDR1 and CDR2 sequences are MGHRA and YSYEKL. This CDR3 region has 19 residues. V shed 2 bases and J 6 bases; nucleotides not matched to a gene: 15. CDR3 bases: TGCGCCAGCAGCCAATATATCGGACTAGCGGGTCTTAGGCGCAATGAGCAGTTCTTC. Residues: CASSQYIGLAGLRRNEQFF.

This chain links TRBV9 with TRBJ1-1, with D unclear. The germline CDR1 and CDR2 sequences are SGDLS and YYNGEE. Trimming took off 0 bases at V and 4 bases at J, with 7 bases between the two ends. There are 13 residues in the CDR3. The DNA for the CDR3 is TGTGCCAGCAGCGTAGTCCAGGCCACTGAAGCTTTCTTT. Its translation: CASSVVQATEAFF.

V and J are TRBV7-3 and TRBJ1-4; D possibly corresponds to TRBD1 (5 bases). Germline-derived CDR1 and CDR2 are SGHTA and FQGTGA. V lost 5 bases and J lost 0, with 10 bases in between. The CDR3 runs to 15 residues. The CDR3 DNA sequence: TGTGCCAGCAGCCCCTCGGGGGCAACTAATGAAAAACTGTTTTTT. Its translation is CASSPSGATNEKLFF.

The rearrangement uses TRBV27 and TRBJ1-5; 7 nucleotides agree with TRBD1. With 3 bases clipped from V and 3 bases from J, the junction kept 11 bases outside the gene matches. Per germline, CDR1 MNHEY and CDR2 SMNVEV (reference sequence). The CDR3 is made up of 17 amino acids. The CDR3 loop is CASSFLLAGGPNQPQHF. The CDR3 DNA reads TGTGCCAGCAGTTTCCTATTGGCAGGGGGTCCCAATCAGCCCCAGCATTTT.

The rearrangement uses TRBV7-3 and TRBJ1-2, with 9 bases aligning to TRBD1. Trimming cost V 6 bases and J 7 bases; bases outside gene matches: 6. Germline CDR1 is SGHTA and CDR2 is FQGTGA. The CDR3 length is 13 residues. The CDR3 here is CASSLTGGIGYTF. CDR3 in DNA: TGTGCCAGCAGTCTTACAGGGGGCATTGGCTACACCTTC. Full variable domain (missing parts from reference TRBV7-3 and TRBJ1-2): GAGVSQTPSNKVTEKGKYVELRCDPISGHTALYWYRQSLGQGPEFLIYFQGTGAADDSGLPNDRFFAVRPEGSVSTLKIQRTERGDSAVYLCASSLTGGIGYTFGSGTRLTVV.